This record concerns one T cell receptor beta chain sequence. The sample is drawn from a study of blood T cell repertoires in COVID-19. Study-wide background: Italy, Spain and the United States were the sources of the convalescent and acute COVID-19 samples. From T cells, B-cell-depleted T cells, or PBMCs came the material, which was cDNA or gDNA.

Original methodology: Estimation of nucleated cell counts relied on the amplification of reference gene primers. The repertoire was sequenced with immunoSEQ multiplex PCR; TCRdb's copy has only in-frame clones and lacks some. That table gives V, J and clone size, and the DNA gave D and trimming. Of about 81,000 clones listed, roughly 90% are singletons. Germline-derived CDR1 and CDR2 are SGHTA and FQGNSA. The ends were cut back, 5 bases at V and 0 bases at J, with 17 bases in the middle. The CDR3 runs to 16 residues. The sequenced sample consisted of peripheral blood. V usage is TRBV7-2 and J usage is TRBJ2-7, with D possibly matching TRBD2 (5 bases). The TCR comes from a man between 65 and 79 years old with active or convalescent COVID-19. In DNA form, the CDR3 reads TGTGCCAGCAGCGGGTTCCGAACGGGGAACTCCTACGAGCAGTACTTC. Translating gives CASSGFRTGNSYEQYF.